This is a list of T cell receptor beta chains from one sample in a study of early T cells in non-severe SARS-CoV-2 infection. A single record per CDR3 protein comes from TCRdb applying MiXCR to the 5' RACE reads. This table has about 98,000 distinct CDR3 sequences, under 15% appearing once. The specimen sequenced was whole blood. These receptors were obtained from an adult who was a healthcare worker with PCR-confirmed SARS-CoV-2 infection or an uninfected control (not recorded which). Both conserved end residues are part of each CDR3. A D gene is named only where the DNA matches it firmly. A clone size is listed for some rows: how often the clone was seen (once, few, many), or a class if it is expanded.

abundance | d_gene | len | j_gene | v_gene | CDR3nt | CDR3aa
NA | NA | 12 | TRBJ1-6 | TRBV12-3/TRBV12-4 | TGTGCCAGTTCCACTAGGAGTTCACCCCTCCACTTT | CASSTRSSPLHF
few | NA | 14 | TRBJ1-4 | TRBV11-2 | TGTGCCAGCAGCTTAAGGGACCACAGGGAGAGACTGTTTTTT | CASSLRDHRERLFF
many | TRBD1 | 17 | TRBJ2-6 | TRBV24-1 | TGTGCCACCAGTGATTTACCAGGGGGATCTGGGGCCAACGTCCTGACTTTC | CATSDLPGGSGANVLTF
few | NA | 15 | TRBJ2-1 | TRBV7-8 | TGTGCCAGCAGCTTAGGGGTACTCTCCTACAATGAGCAGTTCTTC | CASSLGVLSYNEQFF
few | NA | 14 | TRBJ1-1 | TRBV7-2 | TGTGCCAGCAGCGGTCCTATGAGGCCCACTGAAGCTTTCTTT | CASSGPMRPTEAFF
few | NA | 17 | TRBJ1-1 | TRBV7-6 | TGTGCCAGCAGCTTATGGGGGCGGACATCTATGAACACTGAAGCTTTCTTT | CASSLWGRTSMNTEAFF
few | TRBD2 | 15 | TRBJ2-7 | TRBV7-6 | TGTGCCAGCAGCGTTCTAGCGGGGATCCCCTACGAGCAGTACTTC | CASSVLAGIPYEQYF
few | NA | 14 | TRBJ2-3 | TRBV27 | TGTGCCAGCAGTGTCCACAGGTCTGCAGATACGCAGTATTTT | CASSVHRSADTQYF
NA | NA | 12 | TRBJ1-4 | TRBV29-1 | TGCAGCGTTGTCGGTATGGGAGAAAAACTGTTTTTT | CSVVGMGEKLFF
NA | TRBD2 | 13 | TRBJ2-5 | TRBV9 | TGTGCCAGCAGCGCGTCTAGCGGCGAGACCCAGTACTTC | CASSASSGETQYF
many | TRBD2 | 15 | TRBJ2-1 | TRBV13 | TGTGCCAGCAGCTCCTCCCTAGCGGGAGTCTATGAGCAGTTCTTC | CASSSSLAGVYEQFF
few | NA | 14 | TRBJ2-4 | TRBV28 | TGTGCCAGCAGGAAGTCGGGGGCCAAAAACATTCAGTACTTC | CASRKSGAKNIQYF
few | NA | 14 | TRBJ2-3 | TRBV12-3/TRBV12-4 | TGTGCCAGCAGTCACGAGGCCGGCACAGATACGCAGTATTTT | CASSHEAGTDTQYF
few | NA | 14 | TRBJ2-5 | TRBV7-6 | TGTGCCAGCAGCGGCCGGACTTCTTGGGAGACCCAGTACTTC | CASSGRTSWETQYF
many | NA | 17 | TRBJ1-3 | TRBV4-1 | TGCGCCAGCAGCCGCTTCCTGACAGCCTTCTCTGGAAACACCATATATTTT | CASSRFLTAFSGNTIYF
few | NA | 13 | TRBJ2-1 | TRBV3-1 | TGTGCCAGCAGCCAAACCACCGACAATGAGCAGTTCTTC | CASSQTTDNEQFF
NA | TRBD1 | 17 | TRBJ2-7 | TRBV6-2/TRBV6-3 | TGTGCCAGCAGTCCAGGACAGGGGAACCCCTCCTCCTACGAGCAGTACTTC | CASSPGQGNPSSYEQYF
NA | NA | 11 | TRBJ2-7 | TRBV7-2 | TGTGCCAGCAGCAAGGGGCACGAGCAGTACTTC | CASSKGHEQYF
many | NA | 12 | TRBJ1-2 | TRBV30 | TGTGCCTGGAGGGTCAGACCTGATGGCTACACCTTC | CAWRVRPDGYTF
few | NA | 15 | TRBJ1-1 | TRBV5-5 | TGTGCCAGCAGCCCACTTGGGGGGTTCGGGGATGAAGCTTTCTTT | CASSPLGGFGDEAFF
few | TRBD1 | 16 | TRBJ1-4 | TRBV18 | TGTGCCAGCTCACCTACTGCCGGGACAGGGGATGAAAAACTGTTTTTT | CASSPTAGTGDEKLFF
many | NA | 13 | TRBJ1-3 | TRBV29-1 | TGCAGCGTCGTACACCGACTTGGAAACACCATATATTTT | CSVVHRLGNTIYF
many | TRBD1 | 15 | TRBJ2-3 | TRBV27 | TGTGCCAGCAGTTTCTACAGGGGCAGCACAGATACGCAGTATTTT | CASSFYRGSTDTQYF
many | NA | 14 | TRBJ2-3 | TRBV6-6 | TGTGCCAGCAGTTATGGGGGGAGCACAGATACGCAGTATTTT | CASSYGGSTDTQYF
many | NA | 13 | TRBJ2-2 | TRBV12-3/TRBV12-4 | TGTGCCAGCAGTTTTAGCGGTACCGGGGAGCTGTTTTTT | CASSFSGTGELFF
many | TRBD2 | 18 | TRBJ2-5 | TRBV7-6 | TGTGCCAGCAGCTTTAAGGCGCTAGCGGAGGAACCCCGGGAGACCCAGTACTTC | CASSFKALAEEPRETQYF
NA | NA | 15 | TRBJ1-3 | TRBV7-2 | TGTGCCAGCAGCTTAGAGAGGGCAGGGGCGTACACCATATATTTT | CASSLERAGAYTIYF
few | NA | 14 | TRBJ1-1 | TRBV12-3/TRBV12-4 | TGTGCCAGCAGTTTAGCGCCAGGGAACACTGAAGCTTTCTTT | CASSLAPGNTEAFF
NA | NA | 15 | TRBJ1-1 | TRBV12-3/TRBV12-4 | TGTGCCAGCAGTATGCCGGGACACCTGAACACTGAAGCTTTCTTT | CASSMPGHLNTEAFF
NA | TRBD2 | 17 | TRBJ2-1 | TRBV4-3 | TGCGCCAGCAGCCAAGATTCGGGCGGGAGGGCCTACAATGAGCAGTTCTTC | CASSQDSGGRAYNEQFF
many | TRBD2 | 14 | TRBJ2-7 | TRBV6-6 | TGTGCCAGCAGTACTAGCGGATCGGAGTACGAGCAGTACTTC | CASSTSGSEYEQYF
few | NA | 15 | TRBJ2-6 | TRBV20-1 | TGCAGTGCTAGAGCCGCGAACTCTGGGGCCAACGTCCTGACTTTC | CSARAANSGANVLTF
NA | TRBD1 | 15 | TRBJ2-3 | TRBV14 | TGTGCCAGCAGCCGACAGGGCTGGATAACAGATACGCAGTATTTT | CASSRQGWITDTQYF
NA | NA | 14 | TRBJ2-3 | TRBV7-6 | TGTGCCAGCAGCTTAGCCCCAAGCACAGATACGCAGTATTTT | CASSLAPSTDTQYF
NA | NA | 13 | TRBJ2-5 | TRBV11-2 | TGTGCCAGCAGCCAGGGACCTCAAGAGACCCGGTACTTC | CASSQGPQETRYF
many | NA | 13 | TRBJ2-7 | TRBV5-1 | TGCGCCAGCAGCCGCGGGGCTTCCTACGAGCAGTACTTC | CASSRGASYEQYF
many | NA | 15 | TRBJ1-1 | TRBV7-2 | TGTGCCAGCAGCTTAGTCTCTGTTGTCGACACTGAAGCTTTCTTT | CASSLVSVVDTEAFF
many | NA | 13 | TRBJ2-7 | TRBV10-3 | TGTGCCATCAGTGCACAAGCCGCCTACGAGCAGTACTTC | CAISAQAAYEQYF
NA | NA | 14 | TRBJ1-2 | TRBV4-3 | TGCGCCAGCAGCCAAGGGGTAGAGGCCTATGGCTACACCTTC | CASSQGVEAYGYTF
many | TRBD1 | 14 | TRBJ1-2 | TRBV11-2 | TGTGCCAGCAGCGTGGAGCGACAGGGATATGGCTACACCTTC | CASSVERQGYGYTF
many | TRBD1 | 15 | TRBJ2-7 | TRBV28 | TGTGCCAGCAGACACCGGACAGGGGTAACCTACGAGCAGTACTTC | CASRHRTGVTYEQYF
NA | NA | 15 | TRBJ2-1 | TRBV6-1 | TGTGCCAGCAATACCGGGACTGGGGCGTACAATGAGCAGTTCTTC | CASNTGTGAYNEQFF
NA | TRBD2 | 16 | TRBJ2-3 | TRBV6-5 | TGTGCCAGCAGTTACCTAAGACTAGCGGGAGCGGATACGCAGTATTTT | CASSYLRLAGADTQYF
NA | NA | 15 | TRBJ2-4 | TRBV5-4 | TGTGCCAGCAGCTTGGGACCCCCTACGGGAAACATTCAGTACTTC | CASSLGPPTGNIQYF
many | NA | 15 | TRBJ2-2 | TRBV7-9 | TGTGCCAGCAGCTTAGCGTCGGGCGGACCCGGGGAGCTGTTTTTT | CASSLASGGPGELFF
NA | NA | 12 | TRBJ2-3 | TRBV7-2 | TGTGCCAGCAGCTTGCTGAAGGATACGCAGTATTTT | CASSLLKDTQYF
few | NA | 14 | TRBJ2-6 | TRBV6-1 | TGTGCCAGCGCGTCATTGACTGGGGCCAACGTCCTGACTTTC | CASASLTGANVLTF
few | NA | 14 | TRBJ1-2 | TRBV20-1 | TGCAGTGCTTACCGGGACATGGGTTTCGGTGGCTACACCTTC | CSAYRDMGFGGYTF
NA | TRBD2 | 13 | TRBJ2-3 | TRBV28 | TGTGCCAGCAGTTTGAGCGGGAGGGATACGCAGTATTTT | CASSLSGRDTQYF
few | NA | 17 | TRBJ2-5 | TRBV7-8 | TGTGCCAGCAGCCAGGGTCTAGCGAGCCTTTCCCAAGAGACCCAGTACTTC | CASSQGLASLSQETQYF